Each of the 13 T cell receptor beta chains below was sequenced from the same sample in a study of shared clonotypes between healthy human individuals. The repertoire was sequenced with immunoSEQ multiplex PCR; TCRdb's copy has only in-frame clones and lacks some. Here the sample spans nearly 1,000,000 clones, 60% to 85% being singletons. Sequencing was carried out using memory CD4+ T cells sorted from blood. Specified subset: CD45RA-negative fraction. These receptors came from a young man in good health.

The rearrangement joins TRBV7-6 to TRBJ1-1; D ambiguous. The CDR3 sequence is 13 residues long. The germline gives CDR1 SGHVS, CDR2 FNYEAQ. Deletions cut 1 base from V and 1 base from J, with 4 bases between. CDR3 sequence reads: CASSLVQNTEAFF. The DNA for the CDR3 is TGTGCCAGCAGCTTAGTGCAGAACACTGAAGCTTTCTTT.

The chain couples TRBV29-1 to TRBJ1-1, with TRBD1 as a possible D gene (6 bases). Trimming left V 1 base short and J 7 bases short, with 10 bases between. Germline CDR1 and CDR2: SQVTM and ANQGSEA. The CDR3 extends over 12 amino acids. CDR3 sequence (DNA): TGCAGCGTTGAAGTCGCAGGGGATGAAGCTTTCTTT. This encodes CSVEVAGDEAFF. The full variable domain, rest sourced from reference TRBV29-1 and TRBJ1-1, is SAVISQKPSRDICQRGTSLTIQCQVDSQVTMMFWYRQQPGQSLTLIATANQGSEATYESGFVIDKFPISRPNLTFSTLTVSNMSPEDSSIYLCSVEVAGDEAFFGQGTRLTVV.

This clone was seen a handful of times. V is TRBV5-1 and J is TRBJ1-2; D ambiguous. Germline values: CDR1 SGHRS, CDR2 YFSETQ. V lost 5 bases and J lost 5, with 19 bases in between. The CDR3 covers 15 residues. CDR3 nucleotide sequence: TGCGCCAGCAGTTCTACCGGTGGTGAGGGATATGGCTACACCTTC. This sequence encodes CASSSTGGEGYGYTF.

V and J are TRBV4-1 and TRBJ1-6, with 9 positions matching TRBD1. The V and J ends lost 5 bases and 7 bases, in that order; junction bases with no gene match: 12. CDR3 size: 17 residues. Per the germline V gene, CDR1 is MGHRA and CDR2 is YSYEKL. The CDR3 nucleotides read TGCGCCAGCAGCGTGAGGGGACAGGGAGTAGGCAATTCACCCCTCCACTTT. This codes for CASSVRGQGVGNSPLHF.

The V call is TRBV4-1, the J call TRBJ2-3, with 10 bases lining up with TRBD2. V lost 2 bases and J lost 1; bases outside the gene matches: 3. CDR1 is MGHRA and CDR2 is YSYEKL in the germline V gene. The CDR3 covers 16 residues. The CDR3 DNA follows: TGCGCCAGCAGCCAAACCGGGACTAGCGGCACAGATACGCAGTATTTT. This translates into CASSQTGTSGTDTQYF.

The CDR3, as DNA: TGTGCCAGTAGTATTGGACTAGCGGGACGGGCCAACGTCCTGACTTTC. Translation gives CASSIGLAGRANVLTF. The chain is built from TRBV19 and TRBJ2-6; 12 positions match TRBD2. Trimming at V came to 3 bases and at J to 5 bases, leaving 2 bases not matched to a gene. From germline, CDR1 is LNHDA and CDR2 SQIVND (reference sequence). The CDR3 is 16 amino acids.

As DNA, the CDR3 is TGTGCCAGAAGCTTGGCTAAACCGATCAGAGACTCTGGAAACACCATATATTTT. Its protein is CARSLAKPIRDSGNTIYF. V usage is TRBV5-3 and J usage is TRBJ1-3; D remains ambiguous. TRBV5-3 is noted as an ORF with a role that remains uncertain. This CDR3 comprises 18 residues. With 0 bases removed from V and 0 bases from J, the gap between germline ends came to 16 bases.

The V gene is TRBV11-2, the J gene TRBJ2-1; TRBD2 aligns across 15 bases. V shed 3 bases and J 6 bases; nucleotides not matched to a gene: 3. The germline CDR1 and CDR2 sequences are SGHAT and FQNNGV. CDR3 length: 16 residues. The CDR3 nucleotides are TGTGCCAGCAGCTTGGGACTAGCGGGGGGCGGCAATGAGCAGTTCTTC. It specifies CASSLGLAGGGNEQFF.

This clone was recorded a few times. The rearrangement uses TRBV6-6 and TRBJ2-1; D unresolved. The CDR3 has 12 residues. Between the trimmed V and J ends, which lost 4 bases and 7 bases, there was a span of 8 bases. Germline assignment: CDR1 MNHNY and CDR2 SVGAGI (reference sequence). In DNA, the CDR3 is TGTGCCAGCAGTTCGGTAGGGAATGAGCAGTTCTTC. Protein: CASSSVGNEQFF.

V is TRBV5-4 and J is TRBJ1-2, with unresolved D. The CDR3 extends over 16 amino acids. Germline CDR1 and CDR2: SGHNT and YYREEE (reference sequence). The ends were cut back, 0 bases at V and 4 bases at J, with 16 bases in the middle. CDR3 nucleotides: TGTGCCAGCAGCTTGGGGGCGGGTGATCCGTCCTATGGCTACACCTTC. It encodes CASSLGAGDPSYGYTF.

The chain has TRBV30 and TRBJ2-1, with a possible D match to TRBD1 (6 bases). V was pared by 2 bases and J by 3 bases, with 8 bases between. The CDR3 contains 13 residues. Germline CDR1 is GTSNPN and CDR2 is SVGIG (reference sequence). CDR3: CAWSRGNYNEQFF. The DNA of the CDR3 is TGTGCCTGGAGTAGGGGGAACTACAATGAGCAGTTCTTC.

This clone came up a few times. The chain combines TRBV5-1 with TRBJ1-2, with D perhaps TRBD1 (6 bases). V lost 4 bases and J 2 bases, leaving 21 bases between the germline ends. Germline values: CDR1 SGHRS, CDR2 YFSETQ. The CDR3 spans 17 residues. The CDR3 nucleotides read TGCGCCAGCAGCACATACAAAGGACAGTCTATGAACTATGGCTACACCTTC. Translation: CASSTYKGQSMNYGYTF.

The CDR3 here is CASSMRTRGDNEQFF. The DNA of the CDR3 is TGTGCCAGTAGTATGAGGACTAGAGGGGACAATGAGCAGTTCTTC. The V call is TRBV19, the J call TRBJ2-1; 7 bases map to TRBD2. The CDR3 is 15 residues long. Losses at the gene ends were 3 bases for V and 5 bases for J; bases not matched to a gene: 7. Germline CDR1 is LNHDA and CDR2 is SQIVND (reference sequence). Drawing the rest from reference TRBV19 and TRBJ2-1, the complete variable domain is DGGITQSPKYLFRKEGQNVTLSCEQNLNHDAMYWYRQDPGQGLRLIYYSQIVNDFQKGDIAEGYSVSREKKESFPLTVTSAQKNPTAFYLCASSMRTRGDNEQFFGPGTRLTVL.